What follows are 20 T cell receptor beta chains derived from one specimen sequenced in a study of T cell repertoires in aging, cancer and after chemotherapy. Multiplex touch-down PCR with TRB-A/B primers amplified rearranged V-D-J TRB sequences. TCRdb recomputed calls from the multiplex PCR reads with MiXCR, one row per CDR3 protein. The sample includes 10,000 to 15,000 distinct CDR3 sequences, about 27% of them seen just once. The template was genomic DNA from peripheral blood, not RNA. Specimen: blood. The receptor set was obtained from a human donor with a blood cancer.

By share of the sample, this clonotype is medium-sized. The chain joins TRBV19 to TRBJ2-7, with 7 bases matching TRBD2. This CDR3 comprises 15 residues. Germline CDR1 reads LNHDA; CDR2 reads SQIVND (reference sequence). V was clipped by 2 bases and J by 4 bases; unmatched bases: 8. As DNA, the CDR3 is TGTGCCAGTAGTATAACCGCGGGAGAGCTGTACGAGCAGTACGTC. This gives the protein CASSITAGELYEQYV.

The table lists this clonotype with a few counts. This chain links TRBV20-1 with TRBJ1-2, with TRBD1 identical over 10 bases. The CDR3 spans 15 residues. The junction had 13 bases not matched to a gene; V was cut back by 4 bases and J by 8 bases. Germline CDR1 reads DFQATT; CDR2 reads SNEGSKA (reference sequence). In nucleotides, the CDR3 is TGCAGTGCTAAAGCTAACCGGGACAGGGGCCACGGCTACACCTTC. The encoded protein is CSAKANRDRGHGYTF.

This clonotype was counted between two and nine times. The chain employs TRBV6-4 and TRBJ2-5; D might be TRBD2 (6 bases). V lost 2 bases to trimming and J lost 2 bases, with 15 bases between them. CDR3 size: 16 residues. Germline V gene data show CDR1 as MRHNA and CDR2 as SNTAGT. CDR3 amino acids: CASSDPRGVLQETQYF. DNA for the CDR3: TGTGCCAGCAGTGACCCGCGGGGAGTGCTACAAGAGACCCAGTACTTC.

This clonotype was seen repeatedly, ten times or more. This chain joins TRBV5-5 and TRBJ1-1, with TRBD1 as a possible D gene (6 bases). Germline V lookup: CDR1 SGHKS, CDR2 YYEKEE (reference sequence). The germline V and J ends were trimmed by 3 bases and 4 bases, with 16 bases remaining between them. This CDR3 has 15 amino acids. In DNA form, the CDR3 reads TGTGCCAGCAGCTGGGGGCAGGGGCAGGGCACTGAAGCTTTCTTT. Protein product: CASSWGQGQGTEAFF. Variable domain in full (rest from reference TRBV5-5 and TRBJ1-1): DAGVTQSPTHLIKTRGQQVTLRCSPISGHKSVSWYQQVLGQGPQFIFQYYEKEERGRGNFPDRFSARQFPNYSSELNVNALLLGDSALYLCASSWGQGQGTEAFFGQGTRLTVV.

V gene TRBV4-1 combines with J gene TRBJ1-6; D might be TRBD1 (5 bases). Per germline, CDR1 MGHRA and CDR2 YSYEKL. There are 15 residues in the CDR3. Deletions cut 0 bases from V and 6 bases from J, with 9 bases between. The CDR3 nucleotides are TGCGCCAGCAGCCAAGAGACAGCTACTAATTCACCCCTCCACTTT. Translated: CASSQETATNSPLHF.

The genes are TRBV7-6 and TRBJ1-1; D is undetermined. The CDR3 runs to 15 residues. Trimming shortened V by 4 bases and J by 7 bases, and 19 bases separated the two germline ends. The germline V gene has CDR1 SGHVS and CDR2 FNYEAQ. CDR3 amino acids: CASSSAPGARGEAFF. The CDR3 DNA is TGTGCCAGCAGCTCAGCCCCCGGCGCGCGGGGTGAAGCTTTCTTT.

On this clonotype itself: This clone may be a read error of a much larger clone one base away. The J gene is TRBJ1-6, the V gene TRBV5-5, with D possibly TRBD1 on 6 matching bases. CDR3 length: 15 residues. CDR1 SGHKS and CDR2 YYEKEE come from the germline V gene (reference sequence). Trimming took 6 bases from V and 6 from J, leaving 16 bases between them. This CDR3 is CASNRGGGINSPLHF. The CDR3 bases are TGTGCCAGCAACCGGGGGGGCGGTATTAATTCACCCCTCCACTTT. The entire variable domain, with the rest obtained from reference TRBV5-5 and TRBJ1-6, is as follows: DAGVTQSPTHLIKTRGQQVTLRCSPISGHKSVSWYQQVLGQGPQFIFQYYEKEERGRGNFPDRFSARQFPNYSSELNVNALLLGDSALYLCASNRGGGINSPLHFGNGTRLTVT.

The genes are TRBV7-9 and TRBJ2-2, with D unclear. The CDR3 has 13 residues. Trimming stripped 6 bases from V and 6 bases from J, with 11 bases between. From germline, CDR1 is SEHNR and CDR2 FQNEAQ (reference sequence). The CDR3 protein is CASRETAAGELFF. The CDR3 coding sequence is TGTGCCAGCAGAGAGACCGCGGCCGGGGAGCTGTTTTTT.

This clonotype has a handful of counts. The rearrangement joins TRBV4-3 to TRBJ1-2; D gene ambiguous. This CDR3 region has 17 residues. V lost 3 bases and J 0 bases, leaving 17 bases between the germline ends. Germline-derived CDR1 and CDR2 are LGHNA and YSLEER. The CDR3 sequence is CASSHAPRVTANYGYTF. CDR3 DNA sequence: TGCGCCAGCAGCCATGCCCCTCGCGTTACAGCTAACTATGGCTACACCTTC.

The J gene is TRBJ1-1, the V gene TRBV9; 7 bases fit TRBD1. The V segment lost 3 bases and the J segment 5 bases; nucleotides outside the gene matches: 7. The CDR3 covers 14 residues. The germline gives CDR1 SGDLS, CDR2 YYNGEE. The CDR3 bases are TGTGCCAGCAGCGCCCGACAGGGTTGGACTGAAGCTTTCTTT. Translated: CASSARQGWTEAFF.

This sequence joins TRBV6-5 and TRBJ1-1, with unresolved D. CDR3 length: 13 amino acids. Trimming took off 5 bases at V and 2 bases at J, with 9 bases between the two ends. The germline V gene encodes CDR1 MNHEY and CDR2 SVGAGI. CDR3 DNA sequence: TGTGCCAGCAGTGCTTACAAAAACACTGAAGCTTTCTTT. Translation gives CASSAYKNTEAFF.

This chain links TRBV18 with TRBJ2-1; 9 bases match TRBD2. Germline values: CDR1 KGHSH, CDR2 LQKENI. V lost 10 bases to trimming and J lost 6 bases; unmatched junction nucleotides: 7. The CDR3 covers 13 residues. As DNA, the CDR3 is TGTGCCATAGCGGCTAGCGGGACCAATGAGCAGTTCTTC. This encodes CAIAASGTNEQFF.

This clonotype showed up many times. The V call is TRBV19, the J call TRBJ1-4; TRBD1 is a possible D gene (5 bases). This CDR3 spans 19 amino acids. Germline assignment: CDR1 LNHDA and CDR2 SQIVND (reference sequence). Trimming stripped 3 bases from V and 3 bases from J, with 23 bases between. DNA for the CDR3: TGTGCCAGTAGTATCGAAGTAGGTTGGGAGGGACCACCTAATGAAAAACTGTTTTTT. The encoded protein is CASSIEVGWEGPPNEKLFF.

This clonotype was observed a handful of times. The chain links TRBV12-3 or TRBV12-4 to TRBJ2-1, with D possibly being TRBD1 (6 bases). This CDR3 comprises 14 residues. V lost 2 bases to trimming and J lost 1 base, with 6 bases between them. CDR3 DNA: TGTGCCAGCAGTTTAAGGGGGTCCTACAATGAGCAGTTCTTC. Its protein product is CASSLRGSYNEQFF.

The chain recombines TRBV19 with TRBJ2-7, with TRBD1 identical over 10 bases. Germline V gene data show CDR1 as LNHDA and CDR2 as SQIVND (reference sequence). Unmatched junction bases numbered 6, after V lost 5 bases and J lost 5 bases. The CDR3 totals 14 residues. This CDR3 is CASSRGTGVHEQYF. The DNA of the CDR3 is TGTGCCAGTAGTCGCGGGACAGGGGTCCACGAGCAGTACTTC.

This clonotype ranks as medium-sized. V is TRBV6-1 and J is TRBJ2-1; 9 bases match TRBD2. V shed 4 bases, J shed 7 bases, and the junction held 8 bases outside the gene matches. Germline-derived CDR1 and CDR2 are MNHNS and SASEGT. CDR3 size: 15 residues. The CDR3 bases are TGTGCCAGCAGTGTAGGAGCGGGGGGCCGAAATGAGCAGTTCTTC. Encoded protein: CASSVGAGGRNEQFF.

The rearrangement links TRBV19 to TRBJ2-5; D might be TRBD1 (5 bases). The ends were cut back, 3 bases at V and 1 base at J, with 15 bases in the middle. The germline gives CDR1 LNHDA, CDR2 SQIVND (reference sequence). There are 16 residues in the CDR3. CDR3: CASSIGAGWVQETQYF. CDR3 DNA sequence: TGTGCCAGTAGTATTGGGGCTGGCTGGGTCCAAGAGACCCAGTACTTC. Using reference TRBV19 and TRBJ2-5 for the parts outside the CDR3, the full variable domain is DGGITQSPKYLFRKEGQNVTLSCEQNLNHDAMYWYRQDPGQGLRLIYYSQIVNDFQKGDIAEGYSVSREKKESFPLTVTSAQKNPTAFYLCASSIGAGWVQETQYFGPGTRLLVL.

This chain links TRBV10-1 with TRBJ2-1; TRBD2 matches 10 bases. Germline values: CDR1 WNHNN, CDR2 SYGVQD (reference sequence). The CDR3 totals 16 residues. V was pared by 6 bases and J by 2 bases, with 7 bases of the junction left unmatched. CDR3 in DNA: TGCGCCAGCAGAACTCTAGCGGGGGTAACCTACAATGAGCAGTTCTTC. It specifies CASRTLAGVTYNEQFF.

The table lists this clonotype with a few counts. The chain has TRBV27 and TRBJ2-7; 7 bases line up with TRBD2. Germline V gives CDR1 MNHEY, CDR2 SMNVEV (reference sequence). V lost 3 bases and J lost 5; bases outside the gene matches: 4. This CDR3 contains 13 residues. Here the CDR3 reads CASSFLSGDEQYV. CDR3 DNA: TGTGCCAGCAGTTTTCTAAGCGGGGACGAGCAGTACGTC.

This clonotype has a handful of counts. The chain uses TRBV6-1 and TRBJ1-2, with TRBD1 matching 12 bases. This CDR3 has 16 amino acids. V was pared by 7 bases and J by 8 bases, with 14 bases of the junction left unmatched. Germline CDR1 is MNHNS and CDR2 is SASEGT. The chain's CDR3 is CASKERGGQGASGYTF. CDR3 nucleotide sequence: TGTGCCAGCAAGGAGAGGGGGGGACAGGGGGCCTCGGGCTACACCTTC.